A selection of T cell receptor beta chains follows, all from one sample in a study of Tregs in tolerant kidney transplant recipients. The assay was immunoSEQ multiplex PCR, and TCRdb's table has in-frame clones only and misses some. This sample carries fewer than 100,000 clones, more than 85% of them seen once, and the ten largest clones take 0.34%. Specimen: Tregs from blood, collected before the transplant. The receptors come from a human donor who received a combined kidney and bone marrow transplant. Each CDR3 is given with its conserved first and last residue. The order of the fields is D gene, V gene, clone size, J gene, CDR3 DNA, CDR3 protein. A D gene is named only where the DNA matches it firmly. Only some rows state a clone size, as once, few, many or a class for expanded clones.

TRBD1	TRBV4-3	NA	TRBJ1-4	TGCGCCAGCTCCTACGGACAGGGGGATGAAAAACTGTTTTTT	CASSYGQGDEKLFF
NA	TRBV28	NA	TRBJ2-3	TGTGCCAACAGTTTATCCCAACCCCATACGCAGTATTTT	CANSLSQPHTQYF
TRBD2	TRBV5-1	NA	TRBJ2-3	TGCGCCAGCAGCTTGGGCCGCGCGGGAGGGCGGGATACGCAGTATTTT	CASSLGRAGGRDTQYF
NA	TRBV29-1	NA	TRBJ2-5	TGCAGCGTTGGTCACGAGACCCAGTACTTC	CSVGHETQYF
TRBD1	TRBV5-4	NA	TRBJ2-7	TGTGCCAGCAGTGTCGGGACAGACCGCTCCTACGAGCAGTACTTC	CASSVGTDRSYEQYF
NA	TRBV7-2	NA	TRBJ2-2	TGTGCCAGCAGCTTAGCGGACGGCGGGGAGCTGTTTTTT	CASSLADGGELFF
NA	TRBV19	NA	TRBJ2-1	TGTGCCAGTAGTATTAATTCGGGGGGCGGCTACAATGAGCAGTTCTTC	CASSINSGGGYNEQFF
NA	TRBV28	NA	TRBJ2-1	TGTGCTTCCTTGGGGGCGGACAATGAGCAGTTCTTC	CASLGADNEQFF
TRBD2	TRBV5-4	NA	TRBJ2-5	TGTGCCAGCAGCTTTAGGGTAGCGGGAGAAGAGACCCAGTACTTC	CASSFRVAGEETQYF
NA	TRBV5-4	NA	TRBJ2-5	TGTGCCAGCAGCTCCCAGGGTACGGAGACCCAGTACTTC	CASSSQGTETQYF
TRBD1	TRBV7-2	NA	TRBJ1-3	TGTGCCAGCAGCACTCGGGACAGGGGCACGGACACCATATATTTT	CASSTRDRGTDTIYF
NA	TRBV5-6	NA	TRBJ2-5	TGTGCCAGCAGCGCTAAAGCGGATGAAGAGACCCAGTACTTC	CASSAKADEETQYF
TRBD1	TRBV7-9	once	TRBJ2-7	TGTGCCAGCAGCTTAGTAGGGACAGGAAGCTCCTACGAGCAGTACTTC	CASSLVGTGSSYEQYF
NA	TRBV28	NA	TRBJ2-7	TGTGCCAGCACCCTGTTGGGGGCCCCCTACGAGCAGTACTTC	CASTLLGAPYEQYF
NA	TRBV29-1	NA	TRBJ2-2	TGCAGCGTTGAAAGAGTGAAGGATACCGGGGAGCTGTTTTTT	CSVERVKDTGELFF
TRBD2	TRBV2	NA	TRBJ2-7	TGTGCCAGCAGTAGCGATAGCGGGAGATACAGTTCCTACGAGCAGTACTTC	CASSSDSGRYSSYEQYF
NA	TRBV29-1	NA	TRBJ1-1	TGCAGCGTTCCTGGGGAAGCTTTCTTT	CSVPGEAFF
TRBD2	TRBV27	few	TRBJ2-1	TGTGCCAGCAGCGGACAGGGTGCTAGCGGGAGTAATGAGCAGTTCTTC	CASSGQGASGSNEQFF
TRBD1	TRBV5-1	NA	TRBJ2-1	TGCGCCAGCAGCCTGGGGACAGCGTTTTATAAGTTCTTC	CASSLGTAFYKFF
NA	TRBV6-6	NA	TRBJ2-5	TGTGCCAGCAGTTACTCGATCGGTGGTGAGACCCAGTACTTC	CASSYSIGGETQYF
TRBD2	TRBV7-3	NA	TRBJ2-5	TGTGCCAGCAGCTTACGCCCCTCTAGCGGGCAAGAGACCCAGTACTTC	CASSLRPSSGQETQYF
NA	TRBV27	NA	TRBJ1-1	TGTGCCAGCAGTCCGACGGGCTACATGAACACTGAAGCTTTCTTT	CASSPTGYMNTEAFF
TRBD1	TRBV28	NA	TRBJ2-5	TGTGCCAGCGCAAACCGGGACAGAAAGACCCAGTACTTC	CASANRDRKTQYF
NA	TRBV30	NA	TRBJ1-5	TGTGCCTGGAGTTCGGGGAATCAGCCCCAGCATTTT	CAWSSGNQPQHF
NA	TRBV6-1	NA	TRBJ2-5	TGTGCCAGCAGGCTGGGGTATTGGGAGACCCAGTACTTC	CASRLGYWETQYF
NA	TRBV18	NA	TRBJ2-3	TGTGCCAGCTCACCAGAGGGGGGCACAGATACGCAGTATTTT	CASSPEGGTDTQYF
TRBD1	TRBV19	NA	TRBJ2-3	TGTGCCAGTAGCCCTGGGACAGTTCTAAGGGATACGCAGTATTTT	CASSPGTVLRDTQYF
NA	TRBV6-5	NA	TRBJ1-3	TGTGCCAGCAGTTACGCTGTCTCTGGAAACACCATATATTTT	CASSYAVSGNTIYF
NA	TRBV9	NA	TRBJ2-7	TGTGCCAGCAGCGGGGGGGACAGTTACTACGAGCAGTACTTC	CASSGGDSYYEQYF
TRBD2	TRBV6-1	NA	TRBJ2-7	TGTGCCAGCAGTGACCCAGCGGGATCCCCCTACGAGCAGTACTTC	CASSDPAGSPYEQYF
NA	TRBV6-6	NA	TRBJ1-5	TGTGCCAGCAGTAAGACAGGATTCGGCGACAATCAGCCCCAGCATTTT	CASSKTGFGDNQPQHF
NA	TRBV10-3	NA	TRBJ2-5	TGTGCCATCAGTGAGCCGGGGCCAGTCTCGCAGCAGTACTTC	CAISEPGPVSQQYF
NA	TRBV5-1	once	TRBJ2-2	TGCGCCAGCAGCTTGGCCGCGAACACCGGGGAGCTGTTTTTT	CASSLAANTGELFF
NA	TRBV28	NA	TRBJ2-7	TGTGCCAGCAGTTTCCCAAACATGGTGGACGAGCAGTACTTC	CASSFPNMVDEQYF
TRBD1	TRBV19	NA	TRBJ2-4	TGTGCCAGTAGAAAAGGGGGCTTGGACAAAAACATTCAGTACTTC	CASRKGGLDKNIQYF
TRBD1	TRBV15	NA	TRBJ1-3	TGTGCCACCAGCTCCCGGACAGGGACTAGAACTGGAAACACCATATATTTT	CATSSRTGTRTGNTIYF
TRBD1	TRBV20-1	NA	TRBJ1-2	TGCAGTGCGCGGAACAGGGGCGGCTACACCTTC	CSARNRGGYTF
NA	TRBV28	NA	TRBJ1-5	TGTGCCAGCAGTTTAACAGGGATCGGTCAGCCCCAGCATTTT	CASSLTGIGQPQHF
TRBD2	TRBV19	NA	TRBJ2-7	TGTGCCAGTAGTGGGAGGACTAGCGCCGCCTACGAGCAGTACTTC	CASSGRTSAAYEQYF
NA	TRBV30	NA	TRBJ1-2	TGTGCCCTAGCACGGGACCTTAACTATGGCTACACCTTC	CALARDLNYGYTF
TRBD1	TRBV6-6	few	TRBJ1-1	TGTGCCAGCACTCATGGACAGGGCCGAGGGGAAGCTTTCTTT	CASTHGQGRGEAFF
NA	TRBV7-9	NA	TRBJ2-1	TGTGCCAGCAGCTTAGATAGAACTTACAATGAGCAGTTCTTC	CASSLDRTYNEQFF
TRBD1	TRBV28	NA	TRBJ2-4	TGTGCCAGCAGTTTCTCCCGACAGGGTAAAATCCAGGTGGGGATAGCCAAAAACATTCAGTACTTC	CASSFSRQGKIQVGIAKNIQYF
NA	TRBV5-8	NA	TRBJ2-1	TGTGCCAGCAGCTTGGCCTGGGCAATCAGCTCCTACAATGAGCAGTTCTTC	CASSLAWAISSYNEQFF
NA	TRBV7-3	NA	TRBJ2-2	TGTGCCAGCACCAGTGGCGGGGCGGGGACCGGGGAGCTGTTTTTT	CASTSGGAGTGELFF